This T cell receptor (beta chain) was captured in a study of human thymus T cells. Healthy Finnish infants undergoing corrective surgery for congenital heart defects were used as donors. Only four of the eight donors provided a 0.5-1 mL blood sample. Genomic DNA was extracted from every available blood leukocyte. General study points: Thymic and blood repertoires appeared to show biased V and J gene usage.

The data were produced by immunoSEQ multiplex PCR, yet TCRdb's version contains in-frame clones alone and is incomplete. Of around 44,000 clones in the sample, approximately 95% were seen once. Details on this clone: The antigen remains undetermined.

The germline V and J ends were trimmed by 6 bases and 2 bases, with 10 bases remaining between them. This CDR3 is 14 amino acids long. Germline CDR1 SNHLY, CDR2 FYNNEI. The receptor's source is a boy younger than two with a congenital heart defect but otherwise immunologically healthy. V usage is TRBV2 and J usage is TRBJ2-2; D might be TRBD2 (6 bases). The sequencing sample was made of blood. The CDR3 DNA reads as TGTGCCAGCAGGGCGGGGTTAAACACCGGGGAGCTGTTTTTT. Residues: CASRAGLNTGELFF.